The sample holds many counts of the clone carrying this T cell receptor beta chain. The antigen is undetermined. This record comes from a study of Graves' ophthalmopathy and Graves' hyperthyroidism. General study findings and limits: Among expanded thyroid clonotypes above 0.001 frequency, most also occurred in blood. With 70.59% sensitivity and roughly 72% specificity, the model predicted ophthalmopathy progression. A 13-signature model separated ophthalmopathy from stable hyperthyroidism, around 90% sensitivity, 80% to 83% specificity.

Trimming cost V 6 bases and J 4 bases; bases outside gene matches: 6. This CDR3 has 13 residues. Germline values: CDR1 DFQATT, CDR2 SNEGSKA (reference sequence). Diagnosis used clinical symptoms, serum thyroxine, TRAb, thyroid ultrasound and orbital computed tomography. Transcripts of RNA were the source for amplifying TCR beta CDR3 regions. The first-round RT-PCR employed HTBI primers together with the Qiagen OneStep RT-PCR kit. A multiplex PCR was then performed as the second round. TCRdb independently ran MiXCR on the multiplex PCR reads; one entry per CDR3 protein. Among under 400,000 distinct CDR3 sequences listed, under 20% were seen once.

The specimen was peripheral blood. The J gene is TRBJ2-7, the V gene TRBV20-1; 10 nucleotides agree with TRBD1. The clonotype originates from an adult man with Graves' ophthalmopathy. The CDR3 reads CSAKTGGWYEQYF. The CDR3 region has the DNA TGCAGTGCGAAGACAGGGGGCTGGTACGAGCAGTACTTC.